This TCR beta chain was recovered during a study of OX40 agonist ivuxolimab in advanced cancers. Study background: Ivuxolimab, an antibody acting as an agonist of OX40 (CD134), was used to treat patients. Patients received intravenous ivuxolimab every 2 weeks at 0.01 to 10 mg/kg. Study-wide findings and caveats: Still undetermined is the antigen specificity of the expanded peripheral T cells.

The CDR3 totals 15 residues. Germline CDR1 reads LNHNV; CDR2 reads YYDKDF (reference sequence). V lost 5 bases and J lost 5, with 18 bases in between. Repertoires were generated with immunoSEQ multiplex PCR, while TCRdb's copy carries only in-frame clones and drops some. Here the sample spans 95,000 to 150,000 clones, around 93% being singletons. Regarding this clone: Antigen: not known.

Individuals having autoimmune disease history or systemic immunosuppression were not enrolled. This clonotype was obtained from an adult with an advanced solid tumor such as melanoma, head and neck, liver or kidney cancer. The sample in question was CD4+ or CD8+ T cells sorted from blood, obtained in a trial of the OX40 agonist ivuxolimab. The chain is built from TRBV15 and TRBJ1-1; unclear D gene. As DNA, the CDR3 is TGTGCCACCAGCGTTAGTCCCGGGAGGAGGACTGAAGCTTTCTTT. This encodes CATSVSPGRRTEAFF.